These T cell receptor beta chains were read from a single sample in a study of early T cells in non-severe SARS-CoV-2 infection. TCRdb re-called the 5' RACE reads through MiXCR, storing one row per CDR3 protein. Here the sample spans about 80,000 distinct CDR3 sequences, 12% being singletons. This sample comprised whole blood, obtained at baseline. The receptors shown here come from an adult who was a healthcare worker with PCR-confirmed SARS-CoV-2 infection or an uninfected control (not recorded which). The donor label of this sample is uncertain. The CDR3 runs from the conserved cysteine through the conserved F or W. A D gene is named only where the DNA matches it firmly. Not all rows give a size; the values are once, few, many and, for expanded clones, a class.

clone size | J gene | D gene | V gene | CDR3 DNA | CDR3 protein
NA | TRBJ1-1 | NA | TRBV18 | TGTGCCAGCTCCGGGACCGAGAGTGAAGCTTTCTTT | CASSGTESEAFF
NA | TRBJ1-1 | NA | TRBV20-1 | TGCAGTGCTAGAGATTCGGGGGGTCTGCGCACTGAAGCTTTCTTT | CSARDSGGLRTEAFF
NA | TRBJ1-1 | NA | TRBV7-2 | TGTGCCAGCAGCTCGTACAGGGAGACTGAAGCTTTCTTT | CASSSYRETEAFF
few | TRBJ2-1 | TRBD2 | TRBV7-3 | TGTGCCAGCAGCCCCCAGGGGCGGGGGGGTTACAATGAGCAGTTCTTC | CASSPQGRGGYNEQFF
NA | TRBJ1-2 | NA | TRBV6-1 | TGTGCCAGCAGTGAACGTTCTGGAGGCGATGGCTACACCTTC | CASSERSGGDGYTF
NA | TRBJ1-2 | TRBD1 | TRBV20-1 | TGCAGCGCCAGACAGGGTCAAAGTTATGGCTACACCTTC | CSARQGQSYGYTF
few | TRBJ2-3 | TRBD2 | TRBV7-9 | TGTGCCAGCAGCTTTCGGCGGACTAGCGGAAGCACAGATACGCAGTATTTT | CASSFRRTSGSTDTQYF
NA | TRBJ2-5 | NA | TRBV29-1 | TGCAGCGTTGAACAGGGGTCCTCCGCGACCCAGTACTTC | CSVEQGSSATQYF
few | TRBJ2-1 | TRBD2 | TRBV6-2/TRBV6-3 | TGTGCCAGCAGTACCCTAGCGGGAGGATTCAATGAGCAGTTCTTC | CASSTLAGGFNEQFF
NA | TRBJ1-1 | TRBD1 | TRBV20-1 | TGCAGTGCGGACGCAGGGGGGAACACTGAAGCTTTCTTT | CSADAGGNTEAFF
NA | TRBJ2-5 | TRBD1 | TRBV28 | TGTGCCAGCAGTGGGACAGCGACTAACCAAGAGACCCAGTACTTC | CASSGTATNQETQYF
many | TRBJ1-1 | TRBD1 | TRBV18 | TGTGCCAGCTCATCAGGGACAGTCAACACTGAAGCTTTCTTT | CASSSGTVNTEAFF
few | TRBJ1-2 | NA | TRBV7-2 | TGTGCCAGCAGCTTAGAACGGCTGATTAACTATGGCTACACCTTC | CASSLERLINYGYTF
many | TRBJ2-7 | TRBD2 | TRBV7-6 | TGTGCCAGCAGCCCGGGGCTTAGCGGGGGGCTCGGTAGCGAGCAGTACTTC | CASSPGLSGGLGSEQYF
few | TRBJ2-6 | NA | TRBV12-3/TRBV12-4 | TGTGCCAGCAGCCTACCCCCCTTGGTCAGGGCCGGGGCCAACGTCCTGACTTTC | CASSLPPLVRAGANVLTF
many | TRBJ2-7 | TRBD2 | TRBV4-2 | TGTGCCAGCAGCCAAGATGGGTTAGCGGGGGTATACTTC | CASSQDGLAGVYF
few | TRBJ2-4 | NA | TRBV4-3 | TGCGCCAGCAGCCAAGGTAGTGGGGACATTCAGTACTTC | CASSQGSGDIQYF
many | TRBJ2-5 | NA | TRBV21-1 | TGTGCCGGGGGGACAGGGGAAGAGACCCAGTACTTC | CAGGTGEETQYF
many | TRBJ2-5 | NA | TRBV7-3 | TGTGCCAGCAGCTTAACCGGAAGCGGGCCTATCCAAGAGACCCAGTACTTC | CASSLTGSGPIQETQYF
few | TRBJ2-3 | NA | TRBV7-6 | TGTGCCAGCAGCGCCGCCTACCGAGCGGATACGCAGTATTTT | CASSAAYRADTQYF
many | TRBJ1-2 | TRBD1 | TRBV7-6 | TGTGCCAGCAGCTTAGGCCGGGACAGGGGGTTCGGCTACACCTTC | CASSLGRDRGFGYTF
few | TRBJ2-1 | TRBD2 | TRBV16 | TGTGCCAGCAGCCAAACGGGACTAGGGCCCGGTGAGCAGTTCTTC | CASSQTGLGPGEQFF
few | TRBJ2-3 | NA | TRBV20-1 | TGCAGTGCTAGAGCGGGGGCAAGCACAGATACGCAGTATTTT | CSARAGASTDTQYF
NA | TRBJ2-3 | NA | TRBV21-1 | TGTGCCAGCGGCCCCCGAGGGGATACGCAGTATTTT | CASGPRGDTQYF
many | TRBJ1-4 | TRBD1 | TRBV3-1 | TGTGCCAGCAGCCCTACAGGGGGAGCAACTAATGAAAAACTGTTTTTT | CASSPTGGATNEKLFF
few | TRBJ1-5 | NA | TRBV18 | TGTGCCAGCTCACCGTTGGCAGGTTGGCTTCAGCCCCAGCATTTT | CASSPLAGWLQPQHF
NA | TRBJ2-2 | NA | TRBV5-1 | TGCGCCAGCAAGTTGGAGGGAGGAACCGGGGAGCTGTTTTTT | CASKLEGGTGELFF
NA | TRBJ1-1 | NA | TRBV3-1 | TGTGCCAGCAGCCAATTGCTGGACACTGAAGCTTTCTTT | CASSQLLDTEAFF
many | TRBJ2-1 | TRBD2 | TRBV6-2/TRBV6-3 | TGTGCCAGCAGAGAAGCGGGGATCTTAAATGAGCAGTTCTTC | CASREAGILNEQFF
few | TRBJ1-1 | NA | TRBV29-1 | TGCAGCGTTGTTTGGGGAAAAGCTTTCTTT | CSVVWGKAFF
few | TRBJ2-1 | NA | TRBV7-8 | TGTGCCAGCAGCTTCTTCCTCGCCTTTGACAATGAGCAGTTCTTC | CASSFFLAFDNEQFF
many | TRBJ2-7 | NA | TRBV28 | TGTGCCAGCGGGAATTACTTTCCCTACGAGCAGTACTTC | CASGNYFPYEQYF
NA | TRBJ2-7 | NA | TRBV13 | TGTGCCAGCAGCTTCTCCCAGGACAAATTTTTCTACGAGCAGTACTTC | CASSFSQDKFFYEQYF
few | TRBJ2-1 | NA | TRBV5-5 | TGTGCCAGCAGCCCGGCGGGGTTAAGGACCTACAATGAGCAGTTCTTC | CASSPAGLRTYNEQFF
many | TRBJ2-3 | NA | TRBV2 | TGTGCCAGGGGACTTACAGATACGCAGTATTTT | CARGLTDTQYF
many | TRBJ2-1 | NA | TRBV7-8 | TGTGCCACTCGTACTAGCTCCTACAATGAGCAGTTCTTC | CATRTSSYNEQFF
NA | TRBJ2-7 | NA | TRBV6-2/TRBV6-3 | TGTGCCAGCAGTTGGAGCAGACACGAGCAGTACTTC | CASSWSRHEQYF
many | TRBJ1-2 | NA | TRBV12-3/TRBV12-4 | TGTGCCAGCAGTCGCCTACAAGGAGGCTACACCTTC | CASSRLQGGYTF
few | TRBJ1-5 | NA | TRBV27 | TGTGCCAGCAGTTCTGGATCCTATAGCAATCAGCCCCAGCATTTT | CASSSGSYSNQPQHF
NA | TRBJ2-7 | TRBD1 | TRBV10-2 | TGCGCCAGCTACCGGGACAGGGTAACCTACGAGCAGTACTTC | CASYRDRVTYEQYF
few | TRBJ2-6 | TRBD2 | TRBV4-3 | TGCGCCACCCTCCGGGGGACTAGGGACGGAACACGATCTGGGGCCAACGTCCTGACTTTC | CATLRGTRDGTRSGANVLTF
many | TRBJ1-1 | NA | TRBV30 | TGTGCCTGGAGTGTAGCAGTGTTTGGGGATCTGAACACTGAAGCTTTCTTT | CAWSVAVFGDLNTEAFF
NA | TRBJ2-6 | NA | TRBV6-2/TRBV6-3 | TGTGCCAGCCCGCCGTGGTTTTCTGGGGCCAACGTCCTGACTTTC | CASPPWFSGANVLTF
many | TRBJ1-1 | NA | TRBV12-3/TRBV12-4 | TGTGCCAGCAGTTTAGTACAGACATCTGAAGCTTTCTTT | CASSLVQTSEAFF
NA | TRBJ2-7 | NA | TRBV20-1 | TGCAGTGCTAGTCCTCAGGATGAGGGGCACGAGCAGTACTTC | CSASPQDEGHEQYF
NA | TRBJ2-3 | NA | TRBV20-1 | TGCAGTGCTAGAGAGCCTAACACAGATACGCAGTATTTT | CSAREPNTDTQYF
NA | TRBJ2-2 | NA | TRBV5-1 | TGCGCCAGCAGCTTGGACCCCAGCCGCACCGGGGAGCTGTTTTTT | CASSLDPSRTGELFF
NA | TRBJ2-1 | NA | TRBV20-1 | TGCAGTGCTAGCCTGTCAGATTACAATGAGCAGTTCTTC | CSASLSDYNEQFF
many | TRBJ1-1 | NA | TRBV29-1 | TGCAGCGTGCCGCCCGGGGCCTTACCCTCTCGGTACACTGAAGCTTTCTTT | CSVPPGALPSRYTEAFF
NA | TRBJ1-2 | TRBD1 | TRBV27 | TGTGCCAGCAGTTTATCCCCACCTCAGACAGGGGGATATGGCTACACCTTC | CASSLSPPQTGGYGYTF
many | TRBJ1-2 | TRBD1 | TRBV18 | TGTGCCAGTCAAGCGGACAGGGGCGATGGCTACACCTTC | CASQADRGDGYTF
few | TRBJ1-1 | TRBD1 | TRBV6-2/TRBV6-3 | TGTGCCAGCAGGGATCTACCGGGACAGCGGGGGACTGAAGCTTTCTTT | CASRDLPGQRGTEAFF
few | TRBJ1-1 | NA | TRBV12-3/TRBV12-4 | TGTGCCAGCAGTTTGCAACCCAGGGCTGAAGCTTTCTTT | CASSLQPRAEAFF